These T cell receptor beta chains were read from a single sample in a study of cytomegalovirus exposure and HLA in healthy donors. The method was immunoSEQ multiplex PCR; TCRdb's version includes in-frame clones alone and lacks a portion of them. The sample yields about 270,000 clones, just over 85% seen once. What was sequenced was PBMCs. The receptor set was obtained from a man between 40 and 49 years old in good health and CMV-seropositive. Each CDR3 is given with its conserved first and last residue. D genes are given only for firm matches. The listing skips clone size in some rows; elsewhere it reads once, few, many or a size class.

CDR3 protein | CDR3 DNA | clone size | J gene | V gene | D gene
CASSLGTGEYYGYTF | TGTGCCAGCTCACTTGGAACAGGGGAATACTATGGCTACACCTTC | once | TRBJ1-2 | TRBV18 | TRBD1
CSVDPRDSSYNEQFF | TGCAGCGTTGATCCCAGGGACAGCTCCTACAATGAGCAGTTCTTC | - | TRBJ2-1 | TRBV29-1 | TRBD1
CASSYRGGEQFF | TGTGCCAGCAGCTACAGGGGGGGCGAGCAGTTCTTC | - | TRBJ2-1 | TRBV5-4 | -
CASSFDSYGYTF | TGTGCCAGCAGTTTTGACAGCTATGGCTACACCTTC | - | TRBJ1-2 | TRBV28 | -
CASSMWGEGQPQHF | TGTGCCAGCAGCATGTGGGGGGAAGGGCAGCCCCAGCATTTT | - | TRBJ1-5 | TRBV5-5 | -
CASSFEGGLTDTQYF | TGTGCCAGCAGTTTTGAGGGAGGGCTCACAGATACGCAGTATTTT | - | TRBJ2-3 | TRBV27 | TRBD2
CASSLTPHLAGGNNEQFF | TGTGCCAGCAGCTTAACGCCGCACCTAGCGGGAGGTAATAATGAGCAGTTCTTC | - | TRBJ2-1 | TRBV7-3 | TRBD2
CASSFPGQAVNEKLFF | TGTGCCAGCAGTTTCCCCGGACAGGCAGTTAATGAAAAACTGTTTTTT | - | TRBJ1-4 | TRBV27 | TRBD1
CAGSGQNTEAFF | TGTGCCGGCTCAGGACAGAACACTGAAGCTTTCTTT | - | TRBJ1-1 | TRBV7-9 | -
CASSVLAGAPDEQFF | TGTGCCAGCAGTGTCCTAGCGGGAGCTCCCGATGAGCAGTTCTTC | few | TRBJ2-1 | TRBV2 | TRBD2
CASSLDSPGEQFF | TGTGCCAGCAGCTTAGATAGCCCAGGGGAGCAGTTCTTC | once | TRBJ2-1 | TRBV11-2 | -